These 8 T cell receptor beta chains were all obtained from the same sample, sequenced in a study of shared clonotypes between healthy human individuals (TCRdb year 2020). CD8 naive samples were obtained by positive selection for CCR7 among CD45RO-negative cells, yielding a CD45RA+CCR7+ population from which TemRA cells were excluded. The library was produced with the immunoSEQ multiplex PCR assay. TCRdb provides this immuneACCESS table in a form limited to in-frame rearrangements. Some clones are lacking; in checked studies, under half of them reflect an unresolved V gene, and why the rest are absent is not known. This sample lists 800,000 to 950,000 clones; roughly 96% were detected once. Roughly 0.23% of the sample comes from the top ten. Source material: naive CD8+ T cells sorted from blood. The sample's cell subset or site label, in plain terms: CD45RA+CCR7+. These receptors were taken from a man aged 30 to 39 in good health.

The V call is TRBV13, the J call TRBJ2-6; D is uncertain. Trimming left V 5 bases short and J 0 bases short, with 14 bases between. The CDR3 totals 17 residues. CDR1 is PRHDT, CDR2 FYEKMQ, per germline (reference sequence). For the CDR3, the DNA is TGTGCCAGCAGCGTTGGAACCCTGAGCTCTGGGGCCAACGTCCTGACTTTC. This codes for CASSVGTLSSGANVLTF.

V usage is TRBV10-1 and J usage is TRBJ2-3, with TRBD1 matching over 9 bases. V trimming: 9 bases; J trimming: 2 bases; junction bases outside the gene matches: 6. This CDR3 has 14 residues. The germline V gene has CDR1 WNHNN and CDR2 SYGVQD (reference sequence). The CDR3 loop is CASGDRAITDTQYF. CDR3 DNA sequence: TGCGCCAGTGGGGACAGGGCCATCACAGATACGCAGTATTTT.

This clone was seen a single time. This sequence joins TRBV10-3 and TRBJ1-4; possible D gene TRBD1, 5 bases. Per germline, CDR1 ENHRY and CDR2 SYGVKD. The CDR3 is made up of 15 amino acids. Trimming removed 4 bases from V and 6 bases from J, with 15 bases in between. CDR3 residues: CAISARGGADEKLFF. CDR3 nucleotide sequence: TGTGCCATCAGTGCCAGAGGCGGGGCGGATGAAAAACTGTTTTTT.

The chain joins TRBV11-3 to TRBJ2-2; D gene uncertain. Germline V gives CDR1 SGHNT, CDR2 YENEEA. Between the trimmed V and J ends, which lost 0 bases and 7 bases, there was a span of 6 bases. The CDR3 sequence is 13 residues long. Here the CDR3 DNA reads TGTGCCAGCAGCTTAGATCCGGTCGGGGAGCTGTTTTTT. Amino acids: CASSLDPVGELFF.

The V and J genes are TRBV29-1 and TRBJ1-1, with D unresolved. Trimming cost V 4 bases and J 4 bases, with 10 bases left between them. This CDR3 region has 12 residues. Germline values: CDR1 SQVTM, CDR2 ANQGSEA. The CDR3 DNA reads as TGCAGCGTTGCCAACCTTCTCACTGAAGCTTTCTTT. This codes for CSVANLLTEAFF.

The chain is built from TRBV6-4 and TRBJ2-1, with 15 bases matching TRBD2. The CDR3 has 18 residues. Germline V gene lookup returns CDR1 MRHNA and CDR2 SNTAGT. With V trimmed by 5 bases and J by 1 base, 6 bases remained unmatched. The CDR3 protein is CASSMGLAGGRSYNEQFF. DNA of the CDR3: TGTGCCAGCAGTATGGGACTAGCGGGAGGACGATCCTACAATGAGCAGTTCTTC.

This chain joins TRBV7-9 and TRBJ2-4; 7 nucleotides align to TRBD1. The CDR3 contains 16 residues. Trimming removed 5 bases from V and 3 bases from J; junction bases left unmatched: 10. Germline CDR1 and CDR2: SEHNR and FQNEAQ (reference sequence). CDR3 DNA sequence: TGTGCCAGCAGCAGCCCAGACAGGGATGGCAAAAACATTCAGTACTTC. Its translation is CASSSPDRDGKNIQYF.

The chain combines TRBV5-5 with TRBJ1-1, with 8 bases that match TRBD1. The CDR3 consists of 15 residues. Germline-derived CDR1 and CDR2 are SGHKS and YYEKEE (reference sequence). Germline trimming cut 4 bases from V and 1 base from J; bases unmatched to any gene: 6. This CDR3 is CASSPGGTGNTEAFF. The CDR3 region has the DNA TGTGCCAGCAGCCCAGGAGGGACAGGGAACACTGAAGCTTTCTTT.